The present entry profiles one TCR beta chain with its context. Its antigen is not known. Built from TCR beta cDNA, the libraries had unique molecular identifiers in them. T cells, about 0.85 to 11 million of them, yielded 500,000 or so cDNA molecules. TCRdb itself ran the PCR reads through MiXCR, one entry per CDR3 protein. Here the sample spans about half a million distinct CDR3 sequences, roughly 46% being singletons. The entry originates in a study of post-analysis software for immune sequencing data. CDR1 and CDR2 from the germline V gene are LGHDT and YNNKEL (reference sequence). Between the trimmed V and J ends, which lost 0 bases and 6 bases, there was a span of 12 bases. There are 14 residues in the CDR3. Study results and limitations: TRBV5-6, TRBV5-1 and TRBV20-1 belonged to a set of a handful of TRBV segments that were more frequent in patients than controls. Among multiple sclerosis patients, normalized Chao1 diversity was significantly below that of controls.

Source material: blood. The chain carries TRBV3-1 and TRBJ2-7; D is ambiguous. This TCR was recovered from a girl aged 5 to 17 with multiple sclerosis. CDR3 protein: CASSQEGNWGEQYF. CDR3 nucleotides: TGTGCCAGCAGCCAAGAAGGGAACTGGGGCGAGCAGTACTTC.